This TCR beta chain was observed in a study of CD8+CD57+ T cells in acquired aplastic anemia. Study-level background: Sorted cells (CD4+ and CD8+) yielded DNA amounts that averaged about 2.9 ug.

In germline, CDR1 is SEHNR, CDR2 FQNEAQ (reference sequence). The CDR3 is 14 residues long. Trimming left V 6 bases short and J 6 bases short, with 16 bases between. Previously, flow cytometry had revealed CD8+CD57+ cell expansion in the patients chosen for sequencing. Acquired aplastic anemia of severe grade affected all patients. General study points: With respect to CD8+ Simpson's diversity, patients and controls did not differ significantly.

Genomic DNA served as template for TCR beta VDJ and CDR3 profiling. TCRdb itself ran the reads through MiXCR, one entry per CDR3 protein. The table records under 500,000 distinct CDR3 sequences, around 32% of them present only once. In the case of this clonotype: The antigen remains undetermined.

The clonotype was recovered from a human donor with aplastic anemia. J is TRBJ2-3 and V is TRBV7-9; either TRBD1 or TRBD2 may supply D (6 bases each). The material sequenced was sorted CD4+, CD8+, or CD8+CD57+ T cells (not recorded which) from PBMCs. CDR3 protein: CASSQKGGLDTQYF. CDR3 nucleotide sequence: TGTGCCAGCAGTCAAAAGGGGGGTCTGGATACGCAGTATTTT.